This TCR beta chain was sequenced for a study of response to subunit inactivated influenza vaccine. Notes on the study in general: New T cells are recruited in small numbers by each seasonal influenza vaccination, according to the authors' suggestion.

The CDR3 has 17 residues. The ends were cut back, 5 bases at V and 0 bases at J, with 18 bases in the middle. Per germline, CDR1 SGHVS and CDR2 FQNEAQ. With regard to this clonotype: What it recognizes is unknown.

TCRdb reanalysed the RT-PCR reads using MiXCR and keeps one entry per CDR3 protein. The sample shows about 650,000 distinct CDR3 sequences, 13% to 15% of them seen only once. This chain joins TRBV7-8 and TRBJ2-3; possibly TRBD1 or TRBD2 for D (6 bases each). This receptor was obtained from a man aged 50-60 years who received an inactivated influenza vaccine. The sample consisted of PBMCs from blood, taken roughly 15 days before vaccination. CDR3 residues: CASSRRGSAPSTDTQYF. The DNA of the CDR3 is TGTGCCAGCAGCAGGAGGGGGTCAGCCCCTAGCACAGATACGCAGTATTTT.